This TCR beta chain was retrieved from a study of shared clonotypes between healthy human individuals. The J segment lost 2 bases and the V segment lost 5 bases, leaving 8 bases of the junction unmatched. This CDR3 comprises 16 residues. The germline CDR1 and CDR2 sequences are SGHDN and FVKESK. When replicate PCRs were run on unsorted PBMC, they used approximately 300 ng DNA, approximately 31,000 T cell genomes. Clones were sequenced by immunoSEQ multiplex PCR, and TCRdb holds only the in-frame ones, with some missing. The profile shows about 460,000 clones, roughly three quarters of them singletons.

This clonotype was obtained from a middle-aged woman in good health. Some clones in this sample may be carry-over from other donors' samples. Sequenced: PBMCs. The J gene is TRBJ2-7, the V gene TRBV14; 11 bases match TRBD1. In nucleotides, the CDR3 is TGTGCCAGCAGCGAATCCGGGACAGGGGGTGCCTACGAGCAGTACTTC. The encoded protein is CASSESGTGGAYEQYF.